This T cell receptor (beta chain) is from a study of beta chain features in type 1 diabetes. About the research overall: The samples had around 100 million sorted cells examined in all.

Investigators reverse transcribed all isolated RNA, so they sequenced expressed TCRB transcripts. This table comes from immunoSEQ multiplex PCR, and its TCRdb copy is limited to in-frame clones, with some not included. In the table there are hundreds of thousands of clones, over 10% of which are singletons. Per germline, CDR1 SGHTA and CDR2 FQGNSA. CDR3 length: 15 amino acids. J gave up 6 bases and V 6 bases, and 7 bases lay outside the gene matches. The clonotype comes from a man aged 18 to 30 in good health. V gene TRBV7-2 combines with J gene TRBJ2-1; 11 bases line up with TRBD2. Sequencing was carried out using naive CD4+ T cells from blood. CDR3 sequence reads: CASRSTSGIPNEQFF. The CDR3 DNA is TGTGCCAGCAGATCGACTAGCGGGATCCCCAATGAGCAGTTCTTC.